This T cell receptor beta chain is from a study of T cells in Graves' hyperthyroidism and ophthalmopathy. The CDR3 totals 17 residues. Germline CDR1 reads SQVTM; CDR2 reads ANQGSEA. The ends were cut back, 3 bases at V and 6 bases at J, with 26 bases in the middle. The source material, RNA transcripts, was used to amplify TCR beta CDR3 regions. HTBI primers were the set used in a first-round RT-PCR of the TCR CDR3. TCRdb passed the multiplex PCR reads through MiXCR, listing each CDR3 protein once. This sample yields roughly 750,000 distinct CDR3 sequences, of which less than 20% are seen a single time; roughly 8% belongs to the top ten.

J is TRBJ1-2 and V is TRBV29-1; D gene unclear. This TCR derives from a young man with Graves' hyperthyroidism. Material: blood. The CDR3 reads CSVDTRVSGSSYNGYTF. In DNA form, the CDR3 reads TGCAGCGTTGACACGAGGGTATCCGGGAGTAGTTATAATGGCTACACCTTC.